A single sample is the source of the 22 T cell receptor beta chains below, sequenced in a study of vaccination and CD4 T cells after COVID-19. Treatment defined: roughly 10-day PBMC culture with coronavirus spike peptide pools or control peptides (ViraFEST assay). Antigens for these TCRs are unknown. The Oncomine TCR Beta short-read assay was what sequenced the DNA obtained from cultured CD4+ T cells. TCRdb recomputed calls from the PCR reads with MiXCR, one row per CDR3 protein. The sample yields about 14,000 distinct CDR3 sequences, more than 25% seen once. The sample taken for sequencing was cultured CD4+ T cells from blood. These receptors all come from a human donor with COVID-19.

This chain connects TRBV29-1 to TRBJ1-5, with TRBD1 matching 7 bases. The trim removed 6 bases at V and 4 bases at J, leaving 6 bases unmatched. The CDR3 is made up of 13 amino acids. The germline V gene has CDR1 SQVTM and CDR2 ANQGSEA. The CDR3 DNA follows: TGCAGCGTCCGACAGGGAACAAATCAGCCCCAGCATTTT. It translates to CSVRQGTNQPQHF.

The table lists this clonotype with a few counts. The chain combines TRBV25-1 with TRBJ1-4; D is ambiguous. Germline loops: CDR1 MGHDK, CDR2 SYGVNS. CDR3 length equals 15 residues. V dropped 0 bases and J dropped 4 bases, with 9 bases sitting between them. In nucleotides, the CDR3 is TGTGCCAGCAGTGAATATTCGGGGAGTAATGAAAAACTGTTTTTT. Encoded protein: CASSEYSGSNEKLFF. Variable domain in full (rest from reference TRBV25-1 and TRBJ1-4): EADIYQTPRYLVIGTGKKITLECSQTMGHDKMYWYQQDPGMELHLIHYSYGVNSTEKGDLSSESTVSRIRTEHFPLTLESARPSHTSQYLCASSEYSGSNEKLFFGSGTQLSVL.

The chain couples TRBV7-2 to TRBJ1-5; D not certain. V gave up 4 bases and J gave up 0 bases, with 7 bases separating them. The CDR3 is 14 amino acids. Germline V gene sequence: CDR1 SGHTA, CDR2 FQGNSA. CDR3 sequence reads: CASSSEGSNQPQHF. CDR3 nucleotides: TGTGCCAGCAGCTCAGAGGGTAGCAATCAGCCCCAGCATTTT. Drawing the rest from reference TRBV7-2 and TRBJ1-5, the complete variable domain is GAGVSQSPSNKVTEKGKDVELRCDPISGHTALYWYRQSLGQGLEFLIYFQGNSAPDKSGLPSDRFSAERTGGSVSTLTIQRTQQEDSAVYLCASSSEGSNQPQHFGDGTRLSIL.

The chain joins TRBV28 to TRBJ1-2, with D tentatively TRBD1 (5 bases). Trimming removed 7 bases from V and 2 bases from J, with 11 bases in between. The CDR3 covers 13 residues. CDR1 and CDR2 from the germline V gene are MDHEN and SYDVKM. CDR3 sequence reads: CASTEQDNYGYTF. CDR3 DNA: TGTGCCAGCACCGAACAGGACAACTATGGCTACACCTTC.

The V call is TRBV20-1, the J call TRBJ2-2; D possibly uses TRBD1 or TRBD2 (5 bases each). The CDR3 is 14 amino acids. V was cut by 3 bases and J by 5 bases, with 13 bases left in between. Per germline, CDR1 DFQATT and CDR2 SNEGSKA (reference sequence). The CDR3 bases are TGCAGTGCTAGGAGGGACCAAGCTACCGGGGAGCTGTTTTTT. It encodes CSARRDQATGELFF.

This clonotype was recorded a few times. Written as DNA, the CDR3 is TGCGCCAGCAGCCCTCAGGTGAACACTGAAGCTTTCTTT. Translating it yields CASSPQVNTEAFF. The chain couples TRBV5-1 to TRBJ1-1, with D uncertain. The germline gives CDR1 SGHRS, CDR2 YFSETQ. This CDR3 has 13 amino acids. Trimming shortened V by 4 bases and J by 0 bases, and 7 bases separated the two germline ends. The complete variable domain, with remaining parts taken from reference TRBV5-1 and TRBJ1-1, reads KAGVTQTPRYLIKTRGQQVTLSCSPISGHRSVSWYQQTPGQGLQFLFEYFSETQRNKGNFPGRFSGRQFSNSRSEMNVSTLELGDSALYLCASSPQVNTEAFFGQGTRLTVV.

This clonotype occurred a few times. The chain recombines TRBV15 with TRBJ2-3; perhaps TRBD1 as D (6 bases). Trimming removed 8 bases from V and 0 bases from J, with 9 bases in between. Per the germline V gene, CDR1 is LNHNV and CDR2 is YYDKDF (reference sequence). This CDR3 contains 13 residues. CDR3 region: CATGGGSTDTQYF. The DNA of the CDR3 is TGTGCCACCGGGGGCGGTAGCACAGATACGCAGTATTTT.

This clonotype qualifies as medium-sized. V and J are TRBV7-8 and TRBJ1-5; D is perhaps TRBD1 (5 bases). This CDR3 is built from 16 residues. V was trimmed by 0 bases and J by 0 bases, leaving 9 bases between them. Germline V CDR1 and CDR2: SGHVS, FQNEAQ. CDR3 sequence: CASSLARGVSNQPQHF. Here the CDR3 DNA reads TGTGCCAGCAGCTTAGCGCGGGGGGTTAGCAATCAGCCCCAGCATTTT.

J is TRBJ2-7 and V is TRBV10-2; 10 bases are shared with TRBD1. This CDR3 has 14 amino acids. V lost 6 bases to trimming and J lost 3 bases; unmatched junction nucleotides: 5. Germline CDR1 reads WSHSY; CDR2 reads SAAADI. The CDR3 DNA follows: TGCGCCAGCAGACGACAGGGGGCGGGCTACGAGCAGTACTTC. This translates into CASRRQGAGYEQYF.

This clonotype was seen a few times. The CDR3 DNA is TGTGCCACCAGTGATCCTGGGTCCGACACCGGGGAGCTGTTTTTT. It yields the protein CATSDPGSDTGELFF. The rearrangement uses TRBV24-1 and TRBJ2-2; no reliable D call. Trimming cost V 3 bases and J 3 bases, with 10 bases left between them. This CDR3 has 15 residues. The germline V gene has CDR1 KGHDR and CDR2 SFDVKD.

The V call is TRBV5-6, the J call TRBJ2-5; 7 bases map to TRBD1. This CDR3 spans 11 amino acids. J gave up 12 bases and V 0 bases, and 2 bases lay outside the gene matches. Germline V gene sequence: CDR1 SGHDT, CDR2 YYEEEE. The CDR3 bases are TGTGCCAGCAGCTTGGCCGGGACAGAGTACTTC. This encodes CASSLAGTEYF. Using reference TRBV5-6 and TRBJ2-5 for the parts outside the CDR3, the full variable domain is DAGVTQSPTHLIKTRGQQVTLRCSPKSGHDTVSWYQQALGQGPQFIFQYYEEEERQRGNFPDRFSGHQFPNYSSELNVNALLLGDSALYLCASSLAGTEYFGPGTRLLVL.

This clonotype has just a few counts. The chain has TRBV7-3 and TRBJ1-5; D gene unclear. CDR1 SGHTA and CDR2 FQGTGA come from the germline V gene. This CDR3 region has 13 residues. V was shortened by 2 bases and J by 3 bases, with 5 bases between the two germline ends. CDR3 in DNA: TGTGCCAGCAGCTTATTCCCCAATCAGCCCCAGCATTTT. Its protein is CASSLFPNQPQHF.

This clonotype ranks as medium-sized. The chain links TRBV7-6 to TRBJ2-7; possible D gene TRBD1, 6 bases. CDR3 size: 14 residues. V lost 5 bases, J lost 0 bases, and 11 bases lay in between. Germline V CDR1 and CDR2: SGHVS, FNYEAQ. The CDR3 DNA follows: TGTGCCAGCAGCAGGACAGATACCTCCTACGAGCAGTACTTC. Protein: CASSRTDTSYEQYF.

This clonotype was counted only a few times. The chain links TRBV5-4 to TRBJ1-2, with TRBD1 matching over 7 bases. Losses at the gene ends were 10 bases for V and 5 bases for J; bases not matched to a gene: 11. The germline CDR1 and CDR2 sequences are SGHNT and YYREEE (reference sequence). The CDR3 runs 13 residues. CDR3 protein: CAYKTGKGYGYTF. In DNA form, the CDR3 reads TGTGCCTATAAGACAGGGAAAGGTTATGGCTACACCTTC.

Only a few counts were recorded for this clonotype. The genes are TRBV27 and TRBJ2-3; 9 bases are a match to TRBD2. CDR3 length: 16 residues. CDR1 and CDR2 (germline): MNHEY, SMNVEV (reference sequence). The ends lost 2 bases at V and 0 bases at J; junction bases unmatched: 3. The CDR3 loop is CASSLRLAGSTDTQYF. CDR3 nucleotide sequence: TGTGCCAGCAGTTTACGTCTAGCGGGGAGCACAGATACGCAGTATTTT.

This clonotype has a handful of counts. The V call is TRBV7-2, the J call TRBJ1-2; D not certain. Germline CDR1 SGHTA, CDR2 FQGNSA. Trimming left V 5 bases short and J 4 bases short, with 11 bases between. The CDR3 consists of 13 residues. CDR3 sequence: CASSGRAPYGYTF. CDR3 nucleotide sequence: TGTGCCAGCAGCGGACGGGCCCCCTATGGCTACACCTTC.

The table lists this clonotype with a few counts. The chain uses TRBV10-3 and TRBJ2-7; 10 nucleotides align to TRBD2. This CDR3 region has 17 residues. CDR1 is ENHRY and CDR2 is SYGVKD in the germline V gene. J was trimmed by 2 bases and V by 2 bases; bases with no gene match: 9. The CDR3 loop reads CAISEIRGTSGAYEQYF. In nucleotides, the CDR3 is TGTGCCATCAGTGAGATCCGAGGAACTAGCGGGGCCTACGAGCAGTACTTC.

This chain links TRBV20-1 with TRBJ2-2; D may be TRBD1 (5 bases). CDR3 size: 14 residues. Germline V gene lookup returns CDR1 DFQATT and CDR2 SNEGSKA (reference sequence). Trimming stripped 1 base from V and 4 bases from J, with 10 bases between. The CDR3: CSARVLQGTGELFF. CDR3 coding DNA: TGCAGTGCTAGAGTTTTGCAGGGCACCGGGGAGCTGTTTTTT.

The chain joins TRBV6-2 or TRBV6-3 to TRBJ2-3; D remains ambiguous. With 0 bases removed from V and 4 bases from J, the gap between germline ends came to 11 bases. Germline-derived CDR1 and CDR2 are MNHEY and SVGEGT. The CDR3 is made up of 15 amino acids. The CDR3 spells CASSYSVVAADTQYF. CDR3 coding DNA: TGTGCCAGCAGTTACTCCGTTGTAGCCGCAGATACGCAGTATTTT.

This chain joins TRBV20-1 and TRBJ1-1; no definite D call. V lost 3 bases and J 2 bases, leaving 13 bases between the germline ends. The CDR3 sequence is 14 residues long. Germline values: CDR1 DFQATT, CDR2 SNEGSKA (reference sequence). CDR3 amino acids: CSARDPRKNTEAFF. The DNA for the CDR3 is TGCAGTGCTAGGGACCCCAGAAAAAACACTGAAGCTTTCTTT.

This chain connects TRBV6-1 to TRBJ2-7; D is unclear. The CDR3 is 14 residues long. CDR1 and CDR2 (germline): MNHNS, SASEGT. The V end lost 6 bases, the J end lost 6 bases, and 18 bases lay between the germline ends. Here the CDR3 reads CASSSGRRRTEQYF. In DNA form, the CDR3 reads TGTGCCAGCAGCTCAGGCCGGCGCAGAACCGAGCAGTACTTC.

This chain links TRBV27 with TRBJ2-1, with 10 nucleotides matching TRBD2. The CDR3 extends over 14 amino acids. Germline CDR1 MNHEY, CDR2 SMNVEV (reference sequence). The J segment lost 7 bases and the V segment lost 7 bases, leaving 7 bases of the junction unmatched. CDR3 DNA: TGTGCCAGCACTAGCGGGGGACTCTTGAATGAGCAGTTCTTC. Translating it yields CASTSGGLLNEQFF.